Listed below are T cell receptor beta chains from one sample, sequenced in a study of Graves' ophthalmopathy and Graves' hyperthyroidism. A single record per CDR3 protein comes from TCRdb applying MiXCR to the multiplex PCR reads. The sample has about 39,000 distinct CDR3 sequences, roughly 50% seen once. The sample taken for sequencing was peripheral blood. The origin of the receptors is an adult woman with stable Graves' hyperthyroidism. The CDR3 runs from the conserved cysteine through the conserved F or W. D genes are given only for firm matches. Clone size is not always given. Where it is, it says once, few, many or a class for expanded clones.

D gene: TRBD2
V gene: TRBV7-9
J gene: TRBJ2-7
clone size: NA
CDR3 DNA: TGTGCCAGCGGCGCACTGGGGACTAGCTACTACGAGCAGTACTTC
CDR3 protein: CASGALGTSYYEQYF

D gene: TRBD2
V gene: TRBV7-2
J gene: TRBJ2-7
clone size: NA
CDR3 DNA: TGTGCCAGCAGACCCGCGACTAGCGGGAGTGCACGATTCTACGAGCAGTACTTC
CDR3 protein: CASRPATSGSARFYEQYF

D gene: TRBD2
V gene: TRBV20-1
J gene: TRBJ2-7
clone size: NA
CDR3 DNA: TGCAGTGCTAGGGGGACTAGCGGGAGGGCCTACGAGCAGTACTTC
CDR3 protein: CSARGTSGRAYEQYF

D gene: TRBD1
V gene: TRBV5-1
J gene: TRBJ2-7
clone size: medium-sized
CDR3 DNA: TGCGCCAGCAGCTGGGGACAGGAGCAGTACTTC
CDR3 protein: CASSWGQEQYF

D gene: NA
V gene: TRBV4-1
J gene: TRBJ2-7
clone size: many
CDR3 DNA: TGCGCCAGCAGCCGAGGCGGGTCCTACGAGCAGTACTTC
CDR3 protein: CASSRGGSYEQYF

D gene: NA
V gene: TRBV24-1
J gene: TRBJ1-1
clone size: medium-sized
CDR3 DNA: TGTGCCACCAGTGATTTTCGGGGGGCTGAAGCTTTCTTT
CDR3 protein: CATSDFRGAEAFF

D gene: TRBD2
V gene: TRBV5-4
J gene: TRBJ2-3
clone size: many
CDR3 DNA: TGTGCCAGCAGCTTGGTGTCTAGCGGGAGAGATACGCAGTATTTT
CDR3 protein: CASSLVSSGRDTQYF

D gene: TRBD1
V gene: TRBV6-5
J gene: TRBJ1-6
clone size: NA
CDR3 DNA: TGTGCCACCCAGGGACAGGCCCGAGGCAATTCACCCCTCCACTTT
CDR3 protein: CATQGQARGNSPLHF

D gene: TRBD1
V gene: TRBV7-8
J gene: TRBJ1-1
clone size: NA
CDR3 DNA: TGTGCCAGCAGCTTGGACAGGCTACATGAAGCTTTCTTT
CDR3 protein: CASSLDRLHEAFF

D gene: TRBD1
V gene: TRBV29-1
J gene: TRBJ2-7
clone size: NA
CDR3 DNA: TGCAGCGTTAGACAGGGGTTCAACGAGCAGTACTTC
CDR3 protein: CSVRQGFNEQYF